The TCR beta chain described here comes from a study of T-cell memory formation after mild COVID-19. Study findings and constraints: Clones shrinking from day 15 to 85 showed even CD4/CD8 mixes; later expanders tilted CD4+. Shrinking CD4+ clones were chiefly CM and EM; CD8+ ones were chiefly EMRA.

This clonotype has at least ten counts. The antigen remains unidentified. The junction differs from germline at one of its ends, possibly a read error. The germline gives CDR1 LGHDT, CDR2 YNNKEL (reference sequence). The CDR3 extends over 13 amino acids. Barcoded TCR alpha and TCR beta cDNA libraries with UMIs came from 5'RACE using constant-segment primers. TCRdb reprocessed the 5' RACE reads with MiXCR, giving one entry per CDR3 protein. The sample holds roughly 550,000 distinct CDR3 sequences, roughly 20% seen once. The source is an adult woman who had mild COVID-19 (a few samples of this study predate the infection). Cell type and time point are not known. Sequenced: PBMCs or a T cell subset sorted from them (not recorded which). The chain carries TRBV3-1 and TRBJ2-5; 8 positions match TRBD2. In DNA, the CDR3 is TGCGCCAGCAGCCGGGGGGGCCAAGAGACCCAGTACTTC. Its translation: CASSRGGQETQYF.